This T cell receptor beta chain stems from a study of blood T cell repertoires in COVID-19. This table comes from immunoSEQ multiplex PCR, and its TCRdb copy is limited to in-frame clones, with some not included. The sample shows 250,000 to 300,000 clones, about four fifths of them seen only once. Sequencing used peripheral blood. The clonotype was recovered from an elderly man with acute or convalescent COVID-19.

The CDR3 protein is CASSYGSSAGEQYF. The CDR3 DNA sequence: TGTGCCAGCAGCTACGGTTCATCCGCGGGCGAGCAGTACTTC. The V and J genes are TRBV7-9 and TRBJ2-7, with D possibly TRBD2 on 5 matching bases. The V and J ends lost 4 bases and 6 bases respectively, with 16 bases between them. The CDR3 has 14 residues. Germline assignment: CDR1 SEHNR and CDR2 FQNEAQ (reference sequence).